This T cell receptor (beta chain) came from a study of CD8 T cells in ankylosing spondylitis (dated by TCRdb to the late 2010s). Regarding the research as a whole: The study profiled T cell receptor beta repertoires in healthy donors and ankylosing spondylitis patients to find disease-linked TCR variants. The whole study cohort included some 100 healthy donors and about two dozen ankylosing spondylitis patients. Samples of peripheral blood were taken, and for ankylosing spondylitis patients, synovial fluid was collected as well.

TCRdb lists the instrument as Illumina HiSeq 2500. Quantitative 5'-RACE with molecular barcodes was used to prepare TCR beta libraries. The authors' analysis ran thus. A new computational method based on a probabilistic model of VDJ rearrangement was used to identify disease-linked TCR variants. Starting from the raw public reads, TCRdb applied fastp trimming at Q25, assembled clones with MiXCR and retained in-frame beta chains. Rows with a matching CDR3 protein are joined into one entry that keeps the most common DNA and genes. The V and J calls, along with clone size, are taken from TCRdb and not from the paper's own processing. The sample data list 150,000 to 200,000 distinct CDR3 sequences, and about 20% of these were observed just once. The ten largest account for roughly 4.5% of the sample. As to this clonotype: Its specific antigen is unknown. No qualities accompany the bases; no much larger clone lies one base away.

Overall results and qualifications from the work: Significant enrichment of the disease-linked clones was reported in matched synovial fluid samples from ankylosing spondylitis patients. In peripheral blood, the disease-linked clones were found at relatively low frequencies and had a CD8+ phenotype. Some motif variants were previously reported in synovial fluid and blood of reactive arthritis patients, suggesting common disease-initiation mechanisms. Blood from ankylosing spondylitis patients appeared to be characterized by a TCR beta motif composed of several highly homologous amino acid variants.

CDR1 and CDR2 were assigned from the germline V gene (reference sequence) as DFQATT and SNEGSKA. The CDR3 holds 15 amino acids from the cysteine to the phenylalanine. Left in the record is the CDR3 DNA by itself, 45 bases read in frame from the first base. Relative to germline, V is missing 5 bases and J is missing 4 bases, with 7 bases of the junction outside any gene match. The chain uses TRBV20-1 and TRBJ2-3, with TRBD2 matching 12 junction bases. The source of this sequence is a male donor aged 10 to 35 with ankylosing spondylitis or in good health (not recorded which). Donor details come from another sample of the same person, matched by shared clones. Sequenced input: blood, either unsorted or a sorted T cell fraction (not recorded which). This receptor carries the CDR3 CSAPETSGSSDTQYF. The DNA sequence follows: TGCAGTGCTCCGGAGACTAGCGGGAGTTCAGATACGCAGTATTTT.